This T cell receptor beta chain was documented in a study of blood T cell repertoires in COVID-19. For the study at large: The cDNA or gDNA used as material had been derived from T cells, B-cell-depleted T cells, or PBMCs.

V lost 6 bases, J lost 7 bases, and 13 bases lay in between. The CDR3 has 13 amino acids. The germline V gene encodes CDR1 MNHEY and CDR2 SVGAGI. In the original processing: Amplification with reference gene primers provided the estimates of nucleated cell counts. Here immunoSEQ multiplex PCR was the method, and the copy in TCRdb shows in-frame clones only, minus some. D and trimming were read from the DNA, whereas the V and J calls and clone size are those reported in that table. The data contain 99,000 or so clones, 81% of them singletons. The sample comprised peripheral blood. The V call is TRBV6-5, the J call TRBJ1-5; unclear D gene. The receptor's source is a man older than 75 with acute or convalescent COVID-19. CDR3 nucleotide sequence: TGTGCCAGCAGCCTTTACCCGGGGCAGCCCCAGCATTTT. Translating it yields CASSLYPGQPQHF.